The 10 T cell receptor beta chains below come from one sample, sequenced in a study of OX40 agonist ivuxolimab in advanced cancers. Assay used: immunoSEQ multiplex PCR; TCRdb lists only in-frame clones, some missing. The table records about 26,000 clones, 83% of them present only once. The sample was CD4+ or CD8+ T cells sorted from blood, taken in a trial of the OX40 agonist ivuxolimab. The receptors were sampled from an adult with an advanced solid tumor such as melanoma, head and neck, liver or kidney cancer.

This clone was seen just once. The chain recombines TRBV6-1 with TRBJ2-1; 8 bases are a match to TRBD2. This CDR3 is 17 amino acids long. Looked up from germline, CDR1 is MNHNS and CDR2 is SASEGT. The V segment lost 2 bases and the J segment 0 bases; nucleotides outside the gene matches: 6. The CDR3 sequence is CASSEWGGGLSYNEQFF. The CDR3 DNA sequence: TGTGCCAGCAGTGAATGGGGCGGGGGGCTCTCCTACAATGAGCAGTTCTTC.

This clone was picked up one time. The chain recombines TRBV27 with TRBJ2-5, with D perhaps TRBD1 or TRBD2 (5 bases each). The CDR3 extends over 14 amino acids. Germline V gives CDR1 MNHEY, CDR2 SMNVEV (reference sequence). Trimming took off 2 bases at V and 5 bases at J, with 12 bases between the two ends. Written as DNA, the CDR3 is TGTGCCAGCAGTTTACAGGGTTCGGGGGAGACCCAGTACTTC. It codes for CASSLQGSGETQYF.

V gene TRBV2 combines with J gene TRBJ1-4, with TRBD1 matching 11 bases. This CDR3 contains 16 residues. Trimming cost V 8 bases and J 7 bases; bases outside gene matches: 12. Germline V lookup: CDR1 SNHLY, CDR2 FYNNEI. The CDR3 reads CASAEGTGGLGEKLFF. The CDR3 nucleotides are TGTGCCAGCGCAGAAGGGACAGGGGGTCTCGGTGAAAAACTGTTTTTT.

This chain uses TRBV6-1 with TRBJ1-5; D is unresolved. The CDR3 runs 16 residues. The germline V gene has CDR1 MNHNS and CDR2 SASEGT. V was trimmed by 3 bases and J by 0 bases, leaving 12 bases between them. CDR3 sequence: CASSDPWEDSNQPQHF. DNA for the CDR3: TGTGCCAGCAGTGATCCCTGGGAGGATAGCAATCAGCCCCAGCATTTT.

This clone was picked up one time. This chain connects TRBV4-1 to TRBJ1-6, with a possible D match to TRBD1 (5 bases). The CDR3 runs 14 residues. Trimming shortened V by 1 base and J by 10 bases, and 11 bases separated the two germline ends. Germline-derived CDR1 and CDR2 are MGHRA and YSYEKL. The CDR3: CASSQAPQESPLHF. CDR3 nucleotide sequence: TGCGCCAGCAGCCAAGCCCCACAGGAATCACCCCTCCACTTT.

With respect to this clone: Other DNA variants within this sample encode the same CDR3. This chain uses TRBV6-6 with TRBJ1-2; 8 bases fit TRBD1. CDR3 length: 13 amino acids. The V segment lost 6 bases and the J segment 4 bases; nucleotides outside the gene matches: 4. Looked up from germline, CDR1 is MNHNY and CDR2 is SVGAGI (reference sequence). CDR3 nucleotide sequence: TGTGCCAGCAGCCCGGACAGGGTCTATGGCTACACCTTC. It translates to CASSPDRVYGYTF.

This rearrangement joins TRBV6-8 to TRBJ2-1, with 11 positions matching TRBD2. Germline loops: CDR1 MNHGY, CDR2 SAAAGT. This CDR3 spans 19 amino acids. With 4 bases clipped from V and 3 bases from J, the junction kept 14 bases outside the gene matches. CDR3 sequence (DNA): TGTGCCAGCAGTTCCCAATCGGTTAGCGGGGGGGCATTCTACAATGAGCAGTTCTTC. It codes for CASSSQSVSGGAFYNEQFF.

J is TRBJ1-1 and V is TRBV27, with no clear D. This CDR3 comprises 14 residues. Between the trimmed V and J ends, which lost 5 bases and 7 bases, there was a span of 17 bases. The germline V gene encodes CDR1 MNHEY and CDR2 SMNVEV (reference sequence). The CDR3 is CASSPQQRVNEAFF. For the CDR3, the DNA is TGTGCCAGCAGTCCCCAACAGAGGGTGAATGAAGCTTTCTTT.

The V gene is TRBV11-2, the J gene TRBJ2-7, with D possibly being TRBD1 (6 bases). The CDR3 spans 13 residues. Trimming took 5 bases from V and 7 from J, leaving 15 bases between them. CDR1 is SGHAT and CDR2 is FQNNGV in the germline V gene. CDR3 coding DNA: TGTGCCAGCAGCCTTGAGGGGGAAGGAGAGCAGTACTTC. This gives the protein CASSLEGEGEQYF.

The rearrangement joins TRBV7-9 to TRBJ1-5; D is perhaps TRBD1 (6 bases). Looked up from germline, CDR1 is SEHNR and CDR2 is FQNEAQ (reference sequence). CDR3 size: 16 residues. V lost 1 base to trimming and J lost 6 bases, with 16 bases between them. CDR3 coding DNA: TGTGCCAGCAGCTTAGAGAGCGGGGGGCGAGGTCAGCCCCAGCATTTT. It is translated as CASSLESGGRGQPQHF.